This TCR beta chain appears in the sequencing data of a study of blood T cell repertoires in COVID-19. The overall study: From the United States, Italy and Spain came samples of acute and convalescent COVID-19. The analysed material was cDNA or gDNA that came from T cells, B-cell-depleted T cells, or PBMCs.

This clone was picked up a small number of times. This CDR3 region has 12 residues. Germline loops: CDR1 SEHNR, CDR2 FQNEAQ (reference sequence). The germline V and J ends were trimmed by 5 bases and 5 bases, with 9 bases remaining between them. Original handling: Amplification with reference gene primers provided the estimates of nucleated cell counts. Assay: immunoSEQ multiplex PCR; the TCRdb copy retains only in-frame clones and omits some. V and J calls and clone size are as listed in that table; D and trimming were resolved from the DNA. The sample includes 50,000 to 75,000 clones, about 80% of them seen just once.

The chain links TRBV7-9 to TRBJ1-1, with D possibly matching TRBD1 (5 bases). The source material was peripheral blood. The TCR sequence derives from a man at least 80 years old with active or convalescent COVID-19. The CDR3 coding sequence is TGTGCCAGCAGCCCAGGGTTTACTGAAGCTTTCTTT. Its protein product is CASSPGFTEAFF.